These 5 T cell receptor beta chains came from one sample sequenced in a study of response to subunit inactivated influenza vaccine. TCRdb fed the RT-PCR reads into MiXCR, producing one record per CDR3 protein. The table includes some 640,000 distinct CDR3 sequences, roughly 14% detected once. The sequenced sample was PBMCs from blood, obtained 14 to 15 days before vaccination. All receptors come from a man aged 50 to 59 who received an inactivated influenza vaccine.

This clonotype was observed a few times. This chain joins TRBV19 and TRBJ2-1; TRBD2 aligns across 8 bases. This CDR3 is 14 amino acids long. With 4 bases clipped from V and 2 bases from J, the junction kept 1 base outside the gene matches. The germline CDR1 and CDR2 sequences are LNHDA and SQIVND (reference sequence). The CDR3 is CASSSGRPYNEQFF. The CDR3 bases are TGTGCCAGTAGTAGCGGGAGGCCCTACAATGAGCAGTTCTTC.

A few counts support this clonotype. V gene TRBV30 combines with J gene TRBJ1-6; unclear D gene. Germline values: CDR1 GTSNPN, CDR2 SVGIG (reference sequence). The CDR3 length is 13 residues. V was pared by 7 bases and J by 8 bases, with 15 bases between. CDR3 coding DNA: TGTGCCTCCCAGAAGAACCTCGATTCACCCCTCCACTTT. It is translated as CASQKNLDSPLHF.

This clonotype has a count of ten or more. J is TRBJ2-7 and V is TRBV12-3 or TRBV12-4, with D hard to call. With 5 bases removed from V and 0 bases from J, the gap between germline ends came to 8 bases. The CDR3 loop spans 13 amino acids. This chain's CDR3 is CASSLTVSYEQYF. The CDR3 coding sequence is TGTGCCAGCAGTCTAACGGTCTCCTACGAGCAGTACTTC.

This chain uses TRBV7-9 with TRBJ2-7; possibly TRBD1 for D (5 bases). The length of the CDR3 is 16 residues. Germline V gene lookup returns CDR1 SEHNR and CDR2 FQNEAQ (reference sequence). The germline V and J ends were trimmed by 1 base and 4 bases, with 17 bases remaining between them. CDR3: CASSLVPGRGQYEQYF. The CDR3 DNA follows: TGTGCCAGCAGCTTAGTCCCGGGTAGGGGTCAGTACGAGCAGTACTTC.

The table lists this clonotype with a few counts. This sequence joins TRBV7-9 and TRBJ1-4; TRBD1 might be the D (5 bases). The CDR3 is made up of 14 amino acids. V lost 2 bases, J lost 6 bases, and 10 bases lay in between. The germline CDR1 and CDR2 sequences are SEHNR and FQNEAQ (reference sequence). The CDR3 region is CASSLWGTDEKLFF. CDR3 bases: TGTGCCAGCAGCTTATGGGGGACGGATGAAAAACTGTTTTTT.